This T cell receptor beta chain was obtained from a study of T-cell reconstitution after alpha-beta-depleted transplantation in children. Using unique molecular identifiers, the investigators prepared the TCRbeta library. Each CDR3 protein gets one entry after TCRdb re-called the PCR reads with MiXCR. The table has around 370,000 distinct CDR3 sequences, around 15% seen once. As to this clonotype: What it binds is not known.

Germline V CDR1 and CDR2: SGDLS, YYNGEE. CDR3 length equals 14 residues. Deletions cut 0 bases from V and 5 bases from J, with 11 bases between. Study findings and constraints: At one year after transplant, newly produced T cells mostly accounted for T-cell counts and diversity.

The sequence was obtained from a male patient between 2 and 10 years old who had a stem cell transplant for acute lymphoblastic leukemia, so the T cells may come from the graft donor. The material was PBMCs, mostly from graft donor cells, obtained 360 days after TCRalphabeta/CD19-depleted stem cell transplant. This rearrangement joins TRBV9 to TRBJ1-2; D unclear. The CDR3: CASSVDLGNYGYTF. CDR3 DNA: TGTGCCAGCAGCGTAGACCTAGGTAATTATGGCTACACCTTC.